A single T cell receptor beta chain is shown here with its context. The sample originates from a study of sequential checkpoint blockade in melanoma. Generated by immunoSEQ multiplex PCR, the TCRdb table keeps only in-frame clones and is missing some. The table lists some 19,000 clones, around 82% of them singletons. This CDR3 spans 15 amino acids. From germline, CDR1 is GTSNPN and CDR2 SVGIG (reference sequence). Losses at the gene ends were 0 bases for V and 1 base for J; bases not matched to a gene: 3. Treatment given: randomized to nivolumab then ipilimumab (arm A) or the reverse (arm B). None of the patients previously received DNA-damaging chemotherapy. Live CD3+CD8+ CD19− CD56− cells were sorted from PBMCs.

V is TRBV30 and J is TRBJ1-1; 9 nucleotides agree with TRBD1. The receptor was isolated from a human donor with melanoma. Sequenced here: CD8+ T cells sorted from blood (inferred from file names), sampled from a patient given nivolumab and ipilimumab in sequence. DNA of the CDR3: TGTGCCTGGAGTGTGGACAGGGGATGGAACACTGAAGCTTTCTTT. It is translated as CAWSVDRGWNTEAFF.